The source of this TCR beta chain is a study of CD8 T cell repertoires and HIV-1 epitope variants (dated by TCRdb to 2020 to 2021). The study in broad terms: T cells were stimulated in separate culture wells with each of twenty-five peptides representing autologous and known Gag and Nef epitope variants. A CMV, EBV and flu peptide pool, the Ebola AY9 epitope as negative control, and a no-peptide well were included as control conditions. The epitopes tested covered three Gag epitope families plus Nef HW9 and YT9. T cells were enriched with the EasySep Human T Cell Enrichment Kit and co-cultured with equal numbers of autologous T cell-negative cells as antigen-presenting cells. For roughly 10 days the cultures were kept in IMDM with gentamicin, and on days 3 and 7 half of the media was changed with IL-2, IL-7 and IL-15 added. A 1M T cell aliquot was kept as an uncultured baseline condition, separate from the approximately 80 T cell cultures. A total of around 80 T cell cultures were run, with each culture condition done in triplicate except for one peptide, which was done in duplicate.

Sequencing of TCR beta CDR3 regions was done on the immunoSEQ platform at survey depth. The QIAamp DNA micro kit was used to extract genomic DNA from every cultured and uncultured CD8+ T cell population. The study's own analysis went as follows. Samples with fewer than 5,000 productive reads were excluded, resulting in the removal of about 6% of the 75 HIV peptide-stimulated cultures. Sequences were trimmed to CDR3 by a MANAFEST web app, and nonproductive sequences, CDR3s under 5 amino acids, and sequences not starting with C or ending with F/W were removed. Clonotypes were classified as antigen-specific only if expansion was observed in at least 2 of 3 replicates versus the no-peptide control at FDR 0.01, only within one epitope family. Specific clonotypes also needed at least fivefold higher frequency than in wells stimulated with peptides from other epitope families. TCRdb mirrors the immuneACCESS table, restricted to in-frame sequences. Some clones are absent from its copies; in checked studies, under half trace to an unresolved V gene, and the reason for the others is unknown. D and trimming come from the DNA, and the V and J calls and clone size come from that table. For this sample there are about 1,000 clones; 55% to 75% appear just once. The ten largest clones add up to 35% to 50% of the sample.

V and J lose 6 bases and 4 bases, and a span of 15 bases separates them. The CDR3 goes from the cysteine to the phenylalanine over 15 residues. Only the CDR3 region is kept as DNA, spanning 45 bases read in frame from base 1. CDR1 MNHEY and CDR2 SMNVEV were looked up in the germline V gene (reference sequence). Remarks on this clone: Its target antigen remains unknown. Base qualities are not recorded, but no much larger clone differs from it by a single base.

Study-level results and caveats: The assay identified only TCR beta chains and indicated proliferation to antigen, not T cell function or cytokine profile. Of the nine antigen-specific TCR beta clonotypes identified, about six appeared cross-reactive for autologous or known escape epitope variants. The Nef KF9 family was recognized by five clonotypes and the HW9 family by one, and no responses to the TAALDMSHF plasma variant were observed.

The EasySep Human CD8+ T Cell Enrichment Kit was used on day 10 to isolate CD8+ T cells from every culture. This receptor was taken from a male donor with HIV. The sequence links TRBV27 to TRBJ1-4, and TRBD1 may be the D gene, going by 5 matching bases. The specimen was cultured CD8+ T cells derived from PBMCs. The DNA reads TGTGCCAGCAGCCGTACCGGGACCCATAATGAAAAACTGTTTTTT. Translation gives CASSRTGTHNEKLFF.